Here is one T cell receptor (beta chain) with its context. The germline V gene has CDR1 SGHAT and CDR2 FQNNGV. The CDR3 runs to 15 residues. Trimming left V 2 bases short and J 1 base short, with 11 bases between. The source of the sample is a study of shared clonotypes between healthy human individuals. Here immunoSEQ multiplex PCR was the method, and the copy in TCRdb shows in-frame clones only, minus some. The data hold around 690,000 clones, with around 91% observed a single time. V gene TRBV11-2 combines with J gene TRBJ1-1, with D possibly matching TRBD1 (6 bases). The source material was memory CD8+ T cells from PBMCs. As to subset: CD45RO+ cells pooled with CCR7-negative TemRA cells. This TCR was sampled from a man in his late teens or twenties in good health. Some clones in this sample may be carry-over from other donors' samples. The CDR3 loop is CASSLWGAPNTEAFF. CDR3 nucleotides: TGTGCCAGCAGCTTATGGGGGGCGCCGAACACTGAAGCTTTCTTT.